The 25 T cell receptor beta chains in this list originate from one sample, sequenced in a study of T cells after yellow fever vaccination. TCRdb ran MiXCR on the 5' RACE reads and lists one entry per CDR3 protein. The repertoire holds more than 450,000 distinct CDR3 sequences, with around a fifth as singletons. The source was PBMCs, collected 21 days after the first yellow fever vaccination. The source is a man between 18 and 29 years old who received the YFV17D yellow fever vaccine.

The gene calls are TRBV6-5 and TRBJ2-3; 9 bases line up with TRBD2. The ends lost 8 bases at V and 5 bases at J; junction bases unmatched: 14. Germline loops: CDR1 MNHEY, CDR2 SVGAGI. The length of the CDR3 is 16 residues. In DNA form, the CDR3 reads TGTGCCAGCGGTTCAAATGCGGGGGGGCAGGTAGATACGCAGTATTTT. This gives the protein CASGSNAGGQVDTQYF.

This clonotype was observed a handful of times. The rearrangement joins TRBV24-1 to TRBJ2-1, with a tentative D call TRBD1 (6 bases). The CDR3 extends over 14 amino acids. Germline CDR1 reads KGHDR; CDR2 reads SFDVKD. V lost 5 bases and J lost 8, with 15 bases in between. The CDR3 protein is CATSGWTALDEQFF. CDR3 coding DNA: TGTGCCACCAGTGGTTGGACAGCCTTAGATGAGCAGTTCTTC.

The V and J genes are TRBV7-2 and TRBJ2-7, with D hard to call. The CDR3 has 14 residues. Trimming pared 1 base from V and 8 bases from J, leaving 15 bases between. The germline gives CDR1 SGHTA, CDR2 FQGNSA. CDR3 nucleotide sequence: TGTGCCAGCAGCTTAGAGTGGGCGAGAGGAAAGCAGTACGTC. Translated, it gives CASSLEWARGKQYV.

J is TRBJ2-7 and V is TRBV7-9, with 10 positions matching TRBD2. Germline V lookup: CDR1 SEHNR, CDR2 FQNEAQ (reference sequence). The CDR3 runs to 14 residues. V shed 3 bases, J shed 2 bases, and the junction held 1 base outside the gene matches. The CDR3 is CASSFGLAAYEQYF. CDR3 bases: TGTGCCAGCAGCTTTGGACTAGCGGCCTACGAGCAGTACTTC.

For the CDR3, the DNA is TGTGCCAGCAGCCCAGGCCCGGACAGCGAAAACACTGAAGCTTTCTTT. This gives the protein CASSPGPDSENTEAFF. The V and J genes are TRBV4-2 and TRBJ1-1; TRBD1 might be the D (6 bases). V was trimmed by 4 bases and J by 2 bases, leaving 17 bases between them. Germline V lookup: CDR1 LGHNA, CDR2 YNFKEQ. CDR3 length: 16 amino acids.

This clonotype was detected only a few times. The chain carries TRBV29-1 and TRBJ2-1; D ambiguous. Germline V gene lookup returns CDR1 SQVTM and CDR2 ANQGSEA. This CDR3 is built from 14 residues. With 7 bases removed from V and 4 bases from J, the gap between germline ends came to 17 bases. CDR3 protein: CSATEVHHYNEQFF. Here the CDR3 DNA reads TGCAGCGCCACTGAGGTCCACCATTACAATGAGCAGTTCTTC.

V is TRBV12-3 or TRBV12-4 and J is TRBJ1-2; 8 nucleotides align to TRBD1. V lost 7 bases to trimming and J lost 6 bases; unmatched junction nucleotides: 10. The length of the CDR3 is 14 residues. Written as DNA, the CDR3 is TGTGCCAGCATTCCGCGGACAGGGAGGGATGGCTACACCTTC. The encoded protein is CASIPRTGRDGYTF.

V and J are TRBV23-1 and TRBJ2-7, with a weak D call TRBD1 (6 bases). TRBV23-1 is recorded as an ORF, its role being uncertain. The V gene lost 0 bases and the J gene lost 2 bases, with 11 bases spanning the gap. There are 15 residues in the CDR3. In DNA, the CDR3 is TGCGCCAGCAGTCAATCGGGGGACACCACCTACGAGCAGTACTTC. This translates into CASSQSGDTTYEQYF.

The CDR3 DNA follows: TGTGCCAGCAGCTCGGTAGCGGGGGGACGCGAGCAGTACGTC. Protein product: CASSSVAGGREQYV. V and J are TRBV5-6 and TRBJ2-7, with 10 bases that match TRBD2. The CDR3 has 14 amino acids. In germline, CDR1 is SGHDT, CDR2 YYEEEE. With V trimmed by 3 bases and J by 6 bases, 6 bases remained unmatched.

The rearrangement joins TRBV5-1 to TRBJ2-3; 8 bases are shared with TRBD2. Per the germline V gene, CDR1 is SGHRS and CDR2 is YFSETQ. This CDR3 spans 16 amino acids. Trimming at V came to 2 bases and at J to 3 bases, leaving 8 bases not matched to a gene. CDR3 region: CASSFSAGADTDTQYF. CDR3 DNA: TGCGCCAGCAGCTTTTCAGCGGGGGCGGATACAGATACGCAGTATTTT.

The genes are TRBV7-9 and TRBJ2-1; D may be TRBD2 (5 bases). This CDR3 has 16 amino acids. V was pared by 5 bases and J by 0 bases, with 14 bases between. The V gene's germline CDR1 is SEHNR and CDR2 FQNEAQ (reference sequence). CDR3 protein: CASSLNRLRSYNEQFF. For the CDR3, the DNA is TGTGCCAGCAGCCTCAACCGACTACGCTCCTACAATGAGCAGTTCTTC.

The genes are TRBV5-4 and TRBJ2-1; D is undetermined. V shed 5 bases and J shed 5 bases, with 8 bases lying between them. The CDR3 runs 12 residues. Germline V CDR1 and CDR2: SGHNT, YYREEE (reference sequence). In DNA, the CDR3 is TGTGCCAGCAGTTATGAGAACAATGAGCAGTTCTTC. It is translated as CASSYENNEQFF.

The chain recombines TRBV7-9 with TRBJ1-1, with TRBD1 as a possible D gene (6 bases). CDR3 size: 16 residues. Germline assignment: CDR1 SEHNR and CDR2 FQNEAQ (reference sequence). V lost 0 bases to trimming and J lost 0 bases, with 11 bases between them. CDR3: CASSLAGGSLNTEAFF. CDR3 nucleotides: TGTGCCAGCAGCTTAGCGGGGGGCAGCCTGAACACTGAAGCTTTCTTT.

This clonotype appeared once. The germline gene is not matched at one end of the junction; a read error may be the cause. V gene TRBV5-1 combines with J gene TRBJ2-5; D is possibly TRBD1 (6 bases). The CDR3 has 17 amino acids. Germline-derived CDR1 and CDR2 are SGHRS and YFSETQ. The chain's CDR3 is CASSLAAAKAPQGTQCF. The CDR3, as DNA: TGCGCCAGCAGCTTGGCCGCGGCCAAAGCACCCCAGGGGACCCAGTGCTTC.

The rearrangement joins TRBV12-3 or TRBV12-4 to TRBJ2-5; D call uncertain. The CDR3 covers 13 residues. The V and J ends lost 3 bases and 5 bases respectively, with 10 bases between them. CDR3 DNA: TGTGCCAGCAGTTTGCTGGGGTACGAGACCCAGTACTTC. Its protein is CASSLLGYETQYF.

DNA of the CDR3: TGCAGTGCTATCGCGGGACTAGGCTCTGAGCAGTTCTTC. Its protein is CSAIAGLGSEQFF. This sequence joins TRBV20-1 and TRBJ2-1, with 8 bases that match TRBD2. V was pared by 4 bases and J by 9 bases, with 8 bases of the junction left unmatched. This CDR3 spans 13 amino acids. CDR1 and CDR2 from the germline V gene are DFQATT and SNEGSKA (reference sequence).

This clonotype was seen ten or more times. The chain uses TRBV7-2 and TRBJ2-2; D perhaps matches TRBD2 (5 bases). Trimming removed 6 bases at V and 7 bases at J, with 12 bases between. Per germline, CDR1 SGHTA and CDR2 FQGNSA. The CDR3 is 13 amino acids. CDR3 nucleotides: TGTGCCAGCAGGCCGAGGGTTTTCGGGGAGCTGTTTTTT. Protein product: CASRPRVFGELFF.

J is TRBJ2-2 and V is TRBV29-1, with 12 bases aligning to TRBD2. The CDR3 spans 18 residues. Germline-derived CDR1 and CDR2 are SQVTM and ANQGSEA. V lost 1 base, J lost 1 base, and 7 bases stayed unmatched. CDR3 residues: CSVEGGTSGSWNTGELFF. Here the CDR3 DNA reads TGCAGCGTTGAAGGGGGGACTAGCGGGTCTTGGAACACCGGGGAGCTGTTTTTT.

This clonotype appeared a single time. The chain couples TRBV2 to TRBJ2-5; unclear D gene. This CDR3 has 13 residues. Trimming left V 9 bases short and J 0 bases short, with 11 bases between. Looked up from germline, CDR1 is SNHLY and CDR2 is FYNNEI. Here the CDR3 DNA reads TGTGCCAGTACTCAGGTGAACCAAGAGACCCAGTACTTC. The encoded protein is CASTQVNQETQYF.

This rearrangement joins TRBV19 to TRBJ1-5, with no clear D. CDR3 length: 14 residues. Germline CDR1 and CDR2: LNHDA and SQIVND (reference sequence). V lost 1 base to trimming and J lost 3 bases, with 7 bases between them. The CDR3 nucleotides are TGTGCCAGTAGTATAGCCCGGAACAATCAGCCCCAGCATTTT. Protein product: CASSIARNNQPQHF. Full variable domain (missing parts from reference TRBV19 and TRBJ1-5): DGGITQSPKYLFRKEGQNVTLSCEQNLNHDAMYWYRQDPGQGLRLIYYSQIVNDFQKGDIAEGYSVSREKKESFPLTVTSAQKNPTAFYLCASSIARNNQPQHFGDGTRLSIL.

This clonotype was detected a few times. CDR3 protein: CASSYSGGGTDTQYF. As DNA, the CDR3 is TGTGCCAGCAGTTACTCGGGGGGCGGTACAGATACGCAGTATTTT. The chain recombines TRBV6-6 with TRBJ2-3; D tentatively reads TRBD1 or TRBD2 (6 bases each). Germline CDR1 is MNHNY and CDR2 is SVGAGI (reference sequence). The CDR3 runs 15 residues. Trimming removed 0 bases at V and 3 bases at J, with 10 bases between.

The chain is built from TRBV19 and TRBJ2-1; 8 bases match TRBD2. This CDR3 contains 14 residues. Germline V CDR1 and CDR2: LNHDA, SQIVND (reference sequence). V shed 8 bases, J shed 10 bases, and the junction held 13 bases outside the gene matches. DNA for the CDR3: TGTGCCAGTCATATCGGGGGGGGTCCGGTCGAGCAGTTCTTC. It codes for CASHIGGGPVEQFF.

The sample holds a few counts of this clonotype. The chain joins TRBV6-2 or TRBV6-3 to TRBJ2-1; D is unresolved. V lost 6 bases and J lost 4, with 13 bases in between. CDR1 MNHEY and CDR2 SVGEGT come from the germline V gene. This CDR3 spans 14 amino acids. The CDR3, as DNA: TGTGCCAGCAGCCTTCGTAGCCCTTACAATGAGCAGTTCTTC. Protein sequence: CASSLRSPYNEQFF.

The chain combines TRBV9 with TRBJ2-2; D tentatively fits TRBD1 or TRBD2 (5 bases each). CDR1 is SGDLS, CDR2 YYNGEE, per germline. There are 16 residues in the CDR3. Trimming took off 2 bases at V and 3 bases at J, with 14 bases between the two ends. The CDR3 DNA sequence: TGTGCCAGCAGCGTCGCCGGGGCACTCTACACCGGGGAGCTGTTTTTT. Its protein is CASSVAGALYTGELFF. The full variable domain, rest sourced from reference TRBV9 and TRBJ2-2, is DSGVTQTPKHLITATGQRVTLRCSPRSGDLSVYWYQQSLDQGLQFLIQYYNGEERAKGNILERFSAQQFPDLHSELNLSSLELGDSALYFCASSVAGALYTGELFFGEGSRLTVL.

This clonotype has just a few counts. This sequence joins TRBV25-1 and TRBJ2-7, with D tentatively TRBD1 (5 bases). Per germline, CDR1 MGHDK and CDR2 SYGVNS. The CDR3 is 13 residues long. V lost 6 bases to trimming and J lost 0 bases, with 9 bases between them. CDR3 nucleotide sequence: TGTGCCAGCAGAGGGGTGAGCTCCTACGAGCAGTACTTC. As protein: CASRGVSSYEQYF.